The 15 T cell receptor beta chains in this list originate from one sample, sequenced in a study of shared clonotypes between healthy human individuals. The method was immunoSEQ multiplex PCR; TCRdb's version includes in-frame clones alone and lacks a portion of them. The table records roughly 1 million clones, approximately 80% of them present only once. The specimen was memory CD4+ T cells from PBMCs. Described subset: CD45RA-negative fraction. All receptors come from a man younger than 35 in good health. Some clones in this sample may be carry-over from other donors' samples.

J is TRBJ2-3 and V is TRBV7-2; perhaps TRBD2 as D (6 bases). V lost 5 bases to trimming and J lost 0 bases, with 15 bases between them. Germline CDR1 is SGHTA and CDR2 is FQGNSA. The CDR3 covers 16 residues. The CDR3 loop is CASSPLRGTSTDTQYF. The CDR3 bases are TGTGCCAGCAGCCCTCTTCGGGGGACTAGCACAGATACGCAGTATTTT.

With respect to this clone: The sample holds other DNA sequences that translate to the same CDR3. The chain uses TRBV7-9 and TRBJ2-6; D not resolved. The V end lost 1 base, the J end lost 0 bases, and 4 bases lay between the germline ends. The germline V gene has CDR1 SEHNR and CDR2 FQNEAQ (reference sequence). The CDR3 runs 15 residues. The CDR3 sequence: CASSLGLSGANVLTF. The CDR3 nucleotides read TGTGCCAGCAGCTTAGGACTCTCTGGGGCCAACGTCCTGACTTTC.

The chain is built from TRBV5-1 and TRBJ2-1, with 11 bases that match TRBD2. V lost 0 bases to trimming and J lost 1 base; unmatched junction nucleotides: 12. The CDR3 is made up of 20 amino acids. CDR1 is SGHRS and CDR2 is YFSETQ in the germline V gene. DNA for the CDR3: TGCGCCAGCAGCTTGGTGGGGACTAGCGGAGATAAAGGGTCCTACAATGAGCAGTTCTTC. Encoded protein: CASSLVGTSGDKGSYNEQFF.

This rearrangement joins TRBV18 to TRBJ2-5; D may match TRBD1 or TRBD2 (6 bases each). The germline V gene has CDR1 KGHSH and CDR2 LQKENI. CDR3 length equals 13 residues. Trimming took 6 bases from V and 5 from J, leaving 13 bases between them. The CDR3: CASSGAGHETQYF. CDR3 in DNA: TGTGCCAGCTCCGGGGCGGGACACGAGACCCAGTACTTC.

CDR3 sequence: CASSEPGQKNYEQYF. In nucleotides, the CDR3 is TGTGCCAGCAGTGAACCGGGACAGAAAAACTACGAGCAGTACTTC. The rearrangement joins TRBV6-1 to TRBJ2-7; 7 nucleotides line up with TRBD1. With V trimmed by 2 bases and J by 3 bases, 7 bases remained unmatched. There are 15 residues in the CDR3. CDR1 and CDR2 (germline): MNHNS, SASEGT.

This sequence joins TRBV4-2 and TRBJ2-7; 10 nucleotides align to TRBD2. The CDR3 totals 16 residues. V shed 1 base and J 3 bases; nucleotides not matched to a gene: 6. Germline CDR1 LGHNA, CDR2 YNFKEQ. The CDR3 loop reads CASSQVGAGGDYEQYF. Written as DNA, the CDR3 is TGTGCCAGCAGCCAAGTTGGAGCGGGAGGGGACTACGAGCAGTACTTC.

This chain links TRBV5-4 with TRBJ2-1; TRBD2 might be the D (7 bases). This CDR3 is built from 14 residues. The germline gives CDR1 SGHNT, CDR2 YYREEE (reference sequence). Trimming took 4 bases from V and 8 from J, leaving 16 bases between them. The CDR3, as DNA: TGTGCCAGCAGCCGGGGGGCTCGAGAGGATGAGCAGTTCTTC. It specifies CASSRGAREDEQFF.

This clone was detected a few times. The chain is built from TRBV2 and TRBJ2-2; D remains ambiguous. V gave up 3 bases and J gave up 6 bases, with 11 bases separating them. There are 14 residues in the CDR3. Looked up from germline, CDR1 is SNHLY and CDR2 is FYNNEI. The CDR3 loop is CASSEESLAGELFF. The CDR3 DNA reads TGTGCCAGCAGTGAGGAATCTCTAGCCGGGGAGCTGTTTTTT.

This rearrangement joins TRBV5-1 to TRBJ1-2, with a tentative D call TRBD1 (5 bases). V lost 1 base and J lost 4, with 26 bases in between. This CDR3 has 19 amino acids. Germline lookup yields CDR1 SGHRS and CDR2 YFSETQ. CDR3 DNA sequence: TGCGCCAGCAGCTTGATGGGTGGTCGGCAGGGAAATACTCCCTATGGCTACACCTTC. Encoded protein: CASSLMGGRQGNTPYGYTF.

The V call is TRBV28, the J call TRBJ2-7; D possibly uses TRBD1 or TRBD2 (5 bases each). Germline values: CDR1 MDHEN, CDR2 SYDVKM. This CDR3 is built from 14 residues. Between the trimmed V and J ends, which lost 7 bases and 4 bases, there was a span of 17 bases. CDR3 amino acids: CASTPSQGRYEQYF. The CDR3 DNA is TGTGCCAGCACCCCTTCCCAGGGACGGTACGAGCAGTACTTC.

To note about this clone: Other DNA variants within this sample encode the same CDR3. CDR3 DNA: TGTGCCAGCAGTACTCAGGGGAGGGCGAACTATGGCTACACCTTC. Translating it yields CASSTQGRANYGYTF. The chain has TRBV28 and TRBJ1-2; possibly TRBD1 for D (6 bases). The germline V gene encodes CDR1 MDHEN and CDR2 SYDVKM. The ends were cut back, 5 bases at V and 2 bases at J, with 15 bases in the middle. This CDR3 has 15 amino acids.

The DNA for the CDR3 is TGCGCCAGCAGCTTGGCTTTGAGCGCCTATGGCTACACCTTC. It codes for CASSLALSAYGYTF. The rearrangement links TRBV5-1 to TRBJ1-2; no definite D call. Trimming shortened V by 0 bases and J by 4 bases, and 10 bases separated the two germline ends. Germline V gene lookup returns CDR1 SGHRS and CDR2 YFSETQ. This CDR3 is 14 amino acids long.

This clone showed up just a few times. The rearrangement joins TRBV5-1 to TRBJ2-2; no firm D call. The CDR3 runs to 16 residues. The germline V gene encodes CDR1 SGHRS and CDR2 YFSETQ. The V and J ends lost 0 bases and 5 bases respectively, with 14 bases between them. CDR3 sequence: CASSLAPSGLTGELFF. CDR3 bases: TGCGCCAGCAGCTTGGCCCCTTCAGGCTTAACCGGGGAGCTGTTTTTT.

The V call is TRBV30, the J call TRBJ2-3; 7 nucleotides match TRBD2. The CDR3 is made up of 17 amino acids. Germline-derived CDR1 and CDR2 are GTSNPN and SVGIG (reference sequence). V gave up 0 bases and J gave up 5 bases; unmatched junction bases: 14. CDR3 sequence reads: CAWSVPRPRREIDTQYF. The CDR3 DNA sequence: TGTGCCTGGAGTGTCCCTCGCCCTCGGCGGGAGATAGATACGCAGTATTTT.

This clone has a single count. This sequence joins TRBV5-1 and TRBJ2-1; no reliable D call. Per the germline V gene, CDR1 is SGHRS and CDR2 is YFSETQ. Trimming removed 3 bases at V and 6 bases at J, with 7 bases between. CDR3 length: 12 residues. The CDR3 loop reads CASSWPANEQFF. CDR3 nucleotides: TGCGCCAGCAGCTGGCCGGCCAATGAGCAGTTCTTC. The variable domain in full, completed from reference TRBV5-1 and TRBJ2-1, reads KAGVTQTPRYLIKTRGQQVTLSCSPISGHRSVSWYQQTPGQGLQFLFEYFSETQRNKGNFPGRFSGRQFSNSRSEMNVSTLELGDSALYLCASSWPANEQFFGPGTRLTVL.